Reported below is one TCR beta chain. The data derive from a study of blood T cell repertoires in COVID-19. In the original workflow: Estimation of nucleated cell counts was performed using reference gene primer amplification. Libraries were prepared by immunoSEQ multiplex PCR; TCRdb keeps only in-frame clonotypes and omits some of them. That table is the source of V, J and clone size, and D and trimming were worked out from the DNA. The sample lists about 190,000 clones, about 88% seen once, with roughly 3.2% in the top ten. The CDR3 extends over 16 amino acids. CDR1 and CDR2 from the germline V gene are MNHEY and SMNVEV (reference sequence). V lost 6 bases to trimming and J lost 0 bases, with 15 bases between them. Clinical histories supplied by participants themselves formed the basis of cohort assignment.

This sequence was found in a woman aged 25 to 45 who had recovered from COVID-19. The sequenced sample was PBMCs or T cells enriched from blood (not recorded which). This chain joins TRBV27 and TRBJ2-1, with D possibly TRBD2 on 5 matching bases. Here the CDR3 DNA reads TGTGCCAGCAGCCCACTAGGGATTAGCTCCTACAATGAGCAGTTCTTC. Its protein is CASSPLGISSYNEQFF.